The sequence of this T cell receptor beta chain was determined in a study of CD8 T cells in ankylosing spondylitis. General study findings and limits: There was reportedly significant enrichment of clones that were disease-linked in matched ankylosing spondylitis synovial fluid. Earlier authors reported some of these motif variants in reactive arthritis synovial fluid and blood.

MiXCR was run by TCRdb on the 5' RACE reads, yielding one entry per CDR3 protein. Found here are roughly 100,000 distinct CDR3 sequences, roughly 8.3% of them singletons; the top ten hold 9.9%. This clonotype was counted at least ten times. Antigen specificity is unknown. The specimen was blood, either unsorted or a sorted T cell fraction (not recorded which). This TCR was recovered from a male donor with ankylosing spondylitis or in good health (not recorded which).

For the CDR3, the DNA is TGTGCCAGTAGTAAGGACGGGAACACCGGGGAGCTGTTTTTT. Protein sequence: CASSKDGNTGELFF. The chain links TRBV19 to TRBJ2-2; D uncertain. This CDR3 is 14 amino acids long. V shed 4 bases and J shed 1 base, with 7 bases lying between them. Germline-derived CDR1 and CDR2 are LNHDA and SQIVND (reference sequence).